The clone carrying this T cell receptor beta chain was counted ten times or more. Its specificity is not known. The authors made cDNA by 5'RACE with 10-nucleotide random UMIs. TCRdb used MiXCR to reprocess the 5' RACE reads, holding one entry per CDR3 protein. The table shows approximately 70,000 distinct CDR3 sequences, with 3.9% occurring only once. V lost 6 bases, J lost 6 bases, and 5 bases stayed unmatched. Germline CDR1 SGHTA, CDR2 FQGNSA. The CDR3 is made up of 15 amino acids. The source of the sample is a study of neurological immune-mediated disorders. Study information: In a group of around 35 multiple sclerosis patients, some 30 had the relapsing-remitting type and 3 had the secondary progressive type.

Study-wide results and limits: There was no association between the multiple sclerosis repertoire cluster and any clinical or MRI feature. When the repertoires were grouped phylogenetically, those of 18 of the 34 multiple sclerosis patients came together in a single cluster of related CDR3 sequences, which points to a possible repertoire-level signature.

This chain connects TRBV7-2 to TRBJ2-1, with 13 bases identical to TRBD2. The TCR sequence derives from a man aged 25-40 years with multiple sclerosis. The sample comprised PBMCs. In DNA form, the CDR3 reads TGTGCCAGCAGACCAACTAGCGGGGGGGCCAATGAGCAGTTCTTC. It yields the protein CASRPTSGGANEQFF.